What follows are 15 T cell receptor beta chains derived from one specimen sequenced in a study of Ad26.COV2.S vaccination and SARS-CoV-2 variants. Treatment reported: roughly 19 received Ad26.COV2.S at low or high dose, single or two shots; about 5 received placebo; per-sample allocation not given. Repertoires come from day 63 after the first vaccine or placebo injection. Repertoires were generated with immunoSEQ multiplex PCR, while TCRdb's copy carries only in-frame clones and drops some. The sample contains hundreds of thousands of clones, about 80% of which appear only once. The starting material was peripheral blood, obtained in a trial of Ad26.COV2.S vaccine versus placebo. These TCRs come from a person between 18 and 59 years old who received the Ad26.COV2.S COVID-19 vaccine or a placebo.

The V call is TRBV20-1, the J call TRBJ2-7; TRBD2 agrees at 9 bases. Germline V gene data show CDR1 as DFQATT and CDR2 as SNEGSKA (reference sequence). Germline trimming cut 3 bases from V and 2 bases from J; bases unmatched to any gene: 20. The CDR3 is made up of 19 amino acids. The CDR3 region is CSASPISGTLAGLTYEQYF. Here the CDR3 DNA reads TGCAGTGCTAGTCCCATCTCGGGAACACTAGCGGGTTTAACCTACGAGCAGTACTTC.

The chain uses TRBV15 and TRBJ2-7, with 9 bases that match TRBD2. This CDR3 has 14 amino acids. After removal of 5 bases from V and 5 bases from J, the junction contained 7 bases not matched to a gene. Germline assignment: CDR1 LNHNV and CDR2 YYDKDF (reference sequence). The CDR3 protein is CATSEGGRGDEQYF. Written as DNA, the CDR3 is TGTGCCACCAGCGAGGGCGGGAGGGGCGACGAGCAGTACTTC.

Only a few counts were recorded for this clone. The chain joins TRBV13 to TRBJ2-5; 7 nucleotides match TRBD1. The CDR3 runs to 15 residues. With 5 bases clipped from V and 4 bases from J, the junction kept 10 bases outside the gene matches. Germline V gene lookup returns CDR1 PRHDT and CDR2 FYEKMQ (reference sequence). Here the CDR3 reads CASSRSLGGGETQYF. CDR3 nucleotide sequence: TGTGCCAGCAGCCGATCTCTAGGGGGCGGAGAGACCCAGTACTTC.

This clone turned up a few times. J is TRBJ1-3 and V is TRBV19; TRBD1 might be the D (5 bases). The CDR3 runs to 15 residues. The V gene lost 8 bases and the J gene lost 4 bases, with 18 bases spanning the gap. CDR1 LNHDA and CDR2 SQIVND come from the germline V gene (reference sequence). Here the CDR3 DNA reads TGTGCCAGTCAATCAACAGGAGGCAGGGGAAACACCATATATTTT. It yields the protein CASQSTGGRGNTIYF. Complete variable domain (other parts from reference TRBV19 and TRBJ1-3): DGGITQSPKYLFRKEGQNVTLSCEQNLNHDAMYWYRQDPGQGLRLIYYSQIVNDFQKGDIAEGYSVSREKKESFPLTVTSAQKNPTAFYLCASQSTGGRGNTIYFGEGSWLTVV.

The chain combines TRBV7-9 with TRBJ2-7; TRBD1 matches 8 bases. The CDR3 spans 14 residues. V dropped 5 bases and J dropped 2; count of bases not matched to a gene: 5. The V gene's germline CDR1 is SEHNR and CDR2 FQNEAQ (reference sequence). The CDR3 protein is CASSPGQVTYEQYF. The CDR3 nucleotides are TGTGCCAGCAGCCCGGGACAGGTTACCTACGAGCAGTACTTC.

This clone occurred a few times. This CDR3 is CASRRDSAYEQYF. The CDR3 DNA reads TGCGCCAGCAGGCGGGACTCTGCCTACGAGCAGTACTTC. The chain is built from TRBV5-1 and TRBJ2-7; TRBD2 might be the D (6 bases). From germline, CDR1 is SGHRS and CDR2 YFSETQ. CDR3 length equals 13 residues. The ends were cut back, 5 bases at V and 2 bases at J, with 11 bases in the middle. The variable domain in full, with the rest retrieved from reference TRBV5-1 and TRBJ2-7, is KAGVTQTPRYLIKTRGQQVTLSCSPISGHRSVSWYQQTPGQGLQFLFEYFSETQRNKGNFPGRFSGRQFSNSRSEMNVSTLELGDSALYLCASRRDSAYEQYFGPGTRLTVT.

This rearrangement joins TRBV19 to TRBJ2-2, with 12 nucleotides matching TRBD2. The junction had 10 bases not matched to a gene; V was cut back by 6 bases and J by 2 bases. Looked up from germline, CDR1 is LNHDA and CDR2 is SQIVND (reference sequence). CDR3 length: 18 residues. The CDR3 DNA sequence: TGTGCCAGTAGCCTTTCCGGACTAGCGGGACGAAACACCGGGGAGCTGTTTTTT. Protein sequence: CASSLSGLAGRNTGELFF.

This clone appeared a few times. J is TRBJ1-5 and V is TRBV19; tentative D call: TRBD1 (5 bases). The CDR3 extends over 13 amino acids. Germline V lookup: CDR1 LNHDA, CDR2 SQIVND (reference sequence). Deletions cut 5 bases from V and 6 bases from J, with 11 bases between. The CDR3: CASSEGVGQPQHF. As DNA, the CDR3 is TGTGCCAGTAGTGAAGGGGTTGGTCAGCCCCAGCATTTT.

V usage is TRBV3-1 (or the pseudogene TRBV3-2) and J usage is TRBJ2-7; 8 nucleotides match TRBD1. V shed 4 bases and J 5 bases; nucleotides not matched to a gene: 4. This CDR3 is built from 13 residues. Germline V gene sequence: CDR1 LGHDT, CDR2 YNNKEL (reference sequence). For the CDR3, the DNA is TGTGCCAGCAGCCGGACAGGGCGAGACGAGCAGTACTTC. It encodes CASSRTGRDEQYF.

This clone was seen once. The chain combines TRBV6-2 or TRBV6-3 with TRBJ1-2; 7 nucleotides match TRBD1. J was trimmed by 4 bases and V by 6 bases; bases with no gene match: 5. Germline CDR1 is MNHEY and CDR2 is SVGEGT. This CDR3 has 13 residues. The CDR3 protein is CASSPGQFYGYTF. The CDR3 DNA reads as TGTGCCAGCAGCCCGGGACAGTTCTATGGCTACACCTTC.

V is TRBV6-5 and J is TRBJ1-3; 12 bases fit TRBD1. Germline CDR1 MNHEY, CDR2 SVGAGI. V lost 6 bases and J lost 7; bases outside the gene matches: 7. This CDR3 is built from 15 residues. The CDR3 region has the DNA TGTGCCAGCAGGGCCCGGGACAGGGGGCATAACACCATATATTTT. It translates to CASRARDRGHNTIYF.

This clone appeared a single time. V usage is TRBV19 and J usage is TRBJ2-1, with D hard to call. This CDR3 contains 14 residues. Germline loops: CDR1 LNHDA, CDR2 SQIVND (reference sequence). V was cut by 1 base and J by 6 bases, with 10 bases left in between. The DNA of the CDR3 is TGTGCCAGTAGTATAGTCTCGTCGGGCAATGAGCAGTTCTTC. Translation: CASSIVSSGNEQFF.

The genes are TRBV18 and TRBJ1-2, with a possible D match to TRBD1 (6 bases). The length of the CDR3 is 13 residues. V gave up 6 bases and J gave up 4 bases, with 12 bases separating them. Per the germline V gene, CDR1 is KGHSH and CDR2 is LQKENI. CDR3 region: CASSPTGFYGYTF. The CDR3 DNA reads TGTGCCAGCTCCCCGACAGGTTTCTATGGCTACACCTTC.

The V call is TRBV6-5, the J call TRBJ2-1, with 9 nucleotides matching TRBD2. The J segment lost 9 bases and the V segment lost 5 bases, leaving 8 bases of the junction unmatched. This CDR3 contains 14 residues. Germline V lookup: CDR1 MNHEY, CDR2 SVGAGI. The CDR3 loop reads CASSRSGGSSEQFF. DNA for the CDR3: TGTGCCAGCAGTCGGAGCGGGGGGTCGAGTGAGCAGTTCTTC.

This clone was recorded a few times. The sample contains more than one DNA sequence encoding this CDR3. The chain's CDR3 is CAWSAGVGGYTF. Written as DNA, the CDR3 is TGTGCCTGGAGTGCTGGTGTGGGGGGCTACACCTTC. The chain uses TRBV30 and TRBJ1-2; D unresolved. V dropped 1 base and J dropped 8 bases, with 11 bases sitting between them. CDR1 GTSNPN and CDR2 SVGIG come from the germline V gene (reference sequence). This CDR3 contains 12 residues.